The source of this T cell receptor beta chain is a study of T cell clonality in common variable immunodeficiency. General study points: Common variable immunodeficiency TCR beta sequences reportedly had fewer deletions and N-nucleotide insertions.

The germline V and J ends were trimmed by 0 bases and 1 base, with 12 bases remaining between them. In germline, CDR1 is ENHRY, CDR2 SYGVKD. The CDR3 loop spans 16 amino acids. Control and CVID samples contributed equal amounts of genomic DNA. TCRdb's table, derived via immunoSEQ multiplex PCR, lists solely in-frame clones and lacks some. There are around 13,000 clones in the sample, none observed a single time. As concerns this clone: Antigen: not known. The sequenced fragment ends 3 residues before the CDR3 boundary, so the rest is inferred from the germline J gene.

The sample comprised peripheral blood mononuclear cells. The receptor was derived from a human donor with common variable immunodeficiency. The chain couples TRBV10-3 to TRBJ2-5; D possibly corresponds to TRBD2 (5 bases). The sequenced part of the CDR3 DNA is TGTGCCATCAGTGAGTCCGCCAGCGGTTTCCAAGAGACC. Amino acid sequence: CAISESASGFQET. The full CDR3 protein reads CAISESASGFQETQYF.